This T cell receptor (beta chain) comes out of a study of immune cell composition in non-small cell lung cancer. Study as a whole: Most cases were lung adenocarcinoma or squamous cell carcinoma.

A few counts support this clone. V lost 6 bases and J lost 8, with 16 bases in between. CDR3 size: 13 residues. Germline V gives CDR1 MNHEY, CDR2 SVGAGI. Generated by immunoSEQ multiplex PCR, the TCRdb table keeps only in-frame clones and is missing some. The sample yields roughly 4,600 clones, roughly 70% seen once. The normal lung sample lay at least 3 cm, and maximally far, from the tumour. The rearrangement uses TRBV6-5 and TRBJ1-2; D not resolved. Sequenced: non-adjacent lung tissue. This receptor was identified in a human donor with non-small cell lung cancer. CDR3 residues: CASRGGPDLGYTF. The CDR3 nucleotides are TGTGCCAGCAGGGGCGGGCCGGATCTCGGCTACACCTTC.